This TCR beta chain emerged from a study of shared clonotypes between healthy human individuals. Study-wide background: There were three CD4 naive, three CD4 memory, two CD8 naive and one CD8 memory plates per donor.

The test was conducted at deep level. Measured with immunoSEQ multiplex PCR; TCRdb has only the in-frame clones, and not every one. The data show approximately 980,000 clones, with more than 75% seen just once and roughly 1.5% held by the top ten. As concerns this clone: Its specificity is not known.

This CDR3 has 14 amino acids. CDR1 MNHNS and CDR2 SASEGT come from the germline V gene. Deletions cut 6 bases from V and 4 bases from J, with 14 bases between. Study findings and constraints: Some clonotypes were shared by all four sorted-subset donors, while others were not shared. The non-shared ones had lower generation probabilities than the shared ones.

The V gene is TRBV6-1, the J gene TRBJ2-3; D gene uncertain. This clonotype was obtained from a man aged 18 to 35 in good health. Sequenced material: memory CD4+ T cells sorted from blood. Subset specified: CD45RA-negative fraction. This chain's CDR3 is CASSLRNFADTQYF. The CDR3 region has the DNA TGTGCCAGCAGCCTCAGGAATTTTGCAGATACGCAGTATTTT.